A selection of T cell receptor beta chains follows, all from one sample in a study of T-cell reconstitution after alpha-beta-depleted transplantation in children. TCRdb ran MiXCR on the PCR reads and lists one entry per CDR3 protein. The table shows 90,000 to 120,000 distinct CDR3 sequences, with approximately 6% occurring only once. The material was PBMCs, mostly from graft donor cells, obtained 360 days after TCRalphabeta/CD19-depleted stem cell transplant. These receptors all stem from a male patient aged 2-10 years who had a stem cell transplant for acute lymphoblastic leukemia, so the T cells may come from the graft donor. CDR3s include the opening cysteine and the closing phenylalanine or tryptophan. The order of the fields is clone size, J gene, V gene, D gene, CDR3 protein, CDR3 DNA. The D gene is left open where the match is weak. For some rows the clone size is stated as once, few or many, or as a class when expanded; others skip it.

few	TRBJ2-5	TRBV11-2	-	CASSLGLTAKGSETQYF	TGTGCCAGCAGCTTAGGTCTAACGGCGAAGGGATCAGAGACCCAGTACTTC
many	TRBJ2-3	TRBV10-3	-	CAISLHPPEGIDTQYF	TGTGCCATCAGTCTTCACCCTCCCGAGGGAATCGATACGCAGTATTTT
many	TRBJ2-5	TRBV10-3	TRBD1	CAISDNDREETQYF	TGTGCCATCAGTGACAATGACAGGGAAGAGACCCAGTACTTC
-	TRBJ2-7	TRBV27	-	CASNLFGSGSYEQYF	TGTGCCAGCAATTTATTCGGGAGTGGATCCTACGAGCAGTACTTC
many	TRBJ2-5	TRBV7-2	TRBD1	CASSLGVAGTEETQYF	TGTGCCAGCAGCTTAGGTGTCGCCGGGACAGAAGAGACCCAGTACTTC
few	TRBJ2-4	TRBV2	-	CASSVLTSALAKNIQYF	TGTGCCAGCAGTGTCCTTACATCGGCTCTAGCCAAAAACATTCAGTACTTC
few	TRBJ2-5	TRBV29-1	-	CSVLNLYQETQYF	TGCAGCGTATTGAACTTGTACCAAGAGACCCAGTACTTC
-	TRBJ1-6	TRBV6-5	TRBD1	CASSSLTGAYNSPLHF	TGTGCCAGCAGTTCCCTGACAGGGGCGTATAATTCACCCCTCCACTTT
-	TRBJ2-5	TRBV28	-	CASSPGSTVKETQYF	TGTGCCAGCAGTCCTGGATCGACAGTAAAAGAGACCCAGTACTTC
-	TRBJ2-1	TRBV4-1	-	CASSQEGGGFYNEQFF	TGCGCCAGCAGCCAAGAGGGCGGAGGCTTCTACAATGAGCAGTTCTTC
many	TRBJ2-5	TRBV12-3/TRBV12-4	TRBD2	CASAPGLADQETQYF	TGTGCCAGCGCACCGGGACTAGCGGATCAAGAGACCCAGTACTTC
many	TRBJ2-7	TRBV7-6	TRBD2	CASSLLAGGNDEQYF	TGTGCCAGCAGCCTCCTAGCGGGAGGGAACGACGAGCAGTACTTC
-	TRBJ2-2	TRBV30	TRBD1	CAIWTDRGELFF	TGTGCCATTTGGACGGACAGGGGGGAGCTGTTTTTT
-	TRBJ2-7	TRBV7-2	-	CASSLEGTSAYEQYF	TGTGCCAGCAGCTTAGAGGGGACAAGCGCCTACGAGCAGTACTTC
many	TRBJ2-7	TRBV28	-	CASSLRGGGEQYF	TGTGCCAGCAGTTTAAGAGGGGGTGGTGAGCAGTACTTC
many	TRBJ1-1	TRBV13	-	CASSLGRIGSTEAFF	TGTGCCAGCAGCTTAGGCCGGATCGGGTCCACTGAAGCTTTCTTT
-	TRBJ2-7	TRBV4-3	TRBD1	CASSQEPLGQGLYEQYF	TGCGCCAGCAGCCAGGAGCCCTTGGGACAGGGGCTCTACGAGCAGTACTTC
-	TRBJ2-5	TRBV7-8	-	CASSRIRKGAQRGETQYF	TGTGCCAGCAGCCGAATTAGGAAGGGGGCCCAGCGGGGAGAGACCCAGTACTTC
few	TRBJ2-2	TRBV29-1	-	CSVEGGGKPTGELFF	TGCAGCGTTGAGGGAGGGGGGAAACCCACCGGGGAGCTGTTTTTT
many	TRBJ2-5	TRBV10-3	-	CAISESRKTQYF	TGTGCCATCAGTGAGTCAAGAAAGACCCAGTACTTC
many	TRBJ1-2	TRBV28	TRBD1	CASSFSGQGVGGYTF	TGTGCCAGCAGTTTCTCTGGACAGGGTGTCGGAGGCTACACCTTC
-	TRBJ2-5	TRBV2	-	CASHRETQYF	TGTGCCAGCCACAGGGAGACCCAGTACTTC
many	TRBJ1-1	TRBV7-6	TRBD1	CASTLPDRENTEAFF	TGTGCCAGCACCCTCCCGGACAGGGAGAACACTGAAGCTTTCTTT